This TCR beta chain was recovered during a study of response to subunit inactivated influenza vaccine. Study observations and caveats: The authors put forward the suggestion that each seasonal influenza vaccination may bring in only a limited number of new T cells.

This CDR3 contains 14 residues. Trimming stripped 6 bases from V and 10 bases from J, with 19 bases between. TCRdb independently ran MiXCR on the RT-PCR reads; one entry per CDR3 protein. Of hundreds of thousands of distinct CDR3 sequences listed, 7.6% were seen once; the top ten hold over 10%. The table lists this clonotype with many counts. Antigen specificity is unknown. The input for sequencing was PBMCs from blood, taken about 23 months after vaccination. This sequence originates from a man aged 50-75 years who received an inactivated influenza vaccine. This chain links TRBV12-3 or TRBV12-4 with TRBJ2-1, with D uncertain. CDR3 sequence reads: CASRLGTSGQEQFF. CDR3 in DNA: TGTGCCAGCAGACTCGGAACCTCTGGGCAAGAGCAGTTCTTC.